One sample yielded the 20 T cell receptor beta chains listed below, sequenced in a study of blood T cell repertoires in COVID-19. The protocol was immunoSEQ multiplex PCR, while the TCRdb copy is restricted to in-frame clones and leaves out a portion. This sample has over 600,000 clones, with around 90% found just once. Sequencing was performed on peripheral blood. Source of these receptors: a woman younger than 35 with acute or convalescent COVID-19.

This chain links TRBV24-1 with TRBJ1-2; 9 bases are a match to TRBD1. This CDR3 is built from 18 residues. The V and J ends lost 0 bases and 5 bases, in that order; junction bases with no gene match: 12. Germline V gives CDR1 KGHDR, CDR2 SFDVKD. In nucleotides, the CDR3 is TGTGCCACCAGTGATTTGCCTGGACAGGGGACGGGGTATTATGGCTACACCTTC. Translation gives CATSDLPGQGTGYYGYTF.

The chain carries TRBV6-5 and TRBJ1-2; TRBD1 is a possible D gene (5 bases). The CDR3 runs to 15 residues. The V end lost 4 bases, the J end lost 7 bases, and 19 bases lay between the germline ends. From germline, CDR1 is MNHEY and CDR2 SVGAGI. As DNA, the CDR3 is TGTGCCAGCAGTTCCGTCCCGGGTGGGGCCCCTGGCTACACCTTC. This gives the protein CASSSVPGGAPGYTF.

The V and J genes are TRBV5-1 and TRBJ1-2; D might be TRBD1 (6 bases). V was cut by 7 bases and J by 6 bases, with 10 bases left in between. The length of the CDR3 is 11 residues. Per the germline V gene, CDR1 is SGHRS and CDR2 is YFSETQ. The CDR3 DNA sequence: TGCGCCAGCCGGACAGTGGATGGCTACACCTTC. Translation gives CASRTVDGYTF.

This clone was detected a few times. The chain couples TRBV30 to TRBJ1-2; 9 bases agree with TRBD1. The CDR3 consists of 15 residues. The germline V gene encodes CDR1 GTSNPN and CDR2 SVGIG (reference sequence). The junction had 8 bases not matched to a gene; V was cut back by 2 bases and J by 4 bases. CDR3 loop: CAWSNRGRLGYGYTF. The CDR3 bases are TGTGCCTGGAGTAACAGGGGGCGACTGGGCTATGGCTACACCTTC.

The chain employs TRBV11-2 and TRBJ1-2, with TRBD1 matching 9 bases. Germline loops: CDR1 SGHAT, CDR2 FQNNGV. The V gene end was trimmed by 0 bases and the J gene end by 4 bases; junction bases not matched to a gene: 9. The CDR3 is made up of 17 amino acids. CDR3 bases: TGTGCCAGCAGCTTAGACGGGTGGACAGGGGACCTCTATGGCTACACCTTC. Amino acid sequence: CASSLDGWTGDLYGYTF.

The chain is built from TRBV9 and TRBJ2-1; 7 bases agree with TRBD2. V was clipped by 4 bases and J by 5 bases; unmatched bases: 15. The germline V gene has CDR1 SGDLS and CDR2 YYNGEE. The CDR3 length is 17 residues. The CDR3 DNA follows: TGTGCCAGCAGCACAGCGGGGTCCCGATTCCCCCACAATGAGCAGTTCTTC. It yields the protein CASSTAGSRFPHNEQFF.

CDR3 sequence reads: CAWSAGVASNQPQHF. The CDR3 coding sequence is TGTGCCTGGAGCGCCGGGGTCGCATCAAATCAGCCCCAGCATTTT. The V and J genes are TRBV30 and TRBJ1-5; D ambiguous. Germline V CDR1 and CDR2: GTSNPN, SVGIG (reference sequence). The V and J ends lost 3 bases and 4 bases respectively, with 16 bases between them. This CDR3 is 15 amino acids long.

J is TRBJ1-2 and V is TRBV5-6, with TRBD1 matching over 8 bases. The CDR3 has 15 amino acids. From germline, CDR1 is SGHDT and CDR2 YYEEEE. The ends lost 0 bases at V and 8 bases at J; junction bases unmatched: 9. For the CDR3, the DNA is TGTGCCAGCAGCTTGGGACCAGGGGGCCTTTGGGGCTACACCTTC. Translating it yields CASSLGPGGLWGYTF. Full variable domain (outside the CDR3, taken from reference TRBV5-6 and TRBJ1-2): DAGVTQSPTHLIKTRGQQVTLRCSPKSGHDTVSWYQQALGQGPQFIFQYYEEEERQRGNFPDRFSGHQFPNYSSELNVNALLLGDSALYLCASSLGPGGLWGYTFGSGTRLTVV.

This chain connects TRBV5-6 to TRBJ1-2, with D tentatively TRBD1 (5 bases). Per the germline V gene, CDR1 is SGHDT and CDR2 is YYEEEE. The germline V and J ends were trimmed by 7 bases and 7 bases, with 11 bases remaining between them. This CDR3 spans 11 amino acids. CDR3 residues: CASSRQSGYTF. DNA for the CDR3: TGTGCCAGCTCCAGACAGTCTGGCTACACCTTC.

This chain joins TRBV7-2 and TRBJ1-2, with D possibly matching TRBD1 (6 bases). Germline lookup yields CDR1 SGHTA and CDR2 FQGNSA. The CDR3 spans 13 residues. V was shortened by 3 bases and J by 7 bases, with 12 bases between the two germline ends. This CDR3 reads CASSFSGAGGYTF. The CDR3 DNA reads as TGTGCCAGCAGCTTTTCAGGGGCCGGTGGCTACACCTTC.

The J gene is TRBJ1-2, the V gene TRBV7-9, with 7 positions matching TRBD1. CDR3 length: 17 residues. V lost 7 bases, J lost 4 bases, and 18 bases stayed unmatched. Germline values: CDR1 SEHNR, CDR2 FQNEAQ (reference sequence). CDR3 amino acids: CASIPEPTGDLVYGYTF. The DNA of the CDR3 is TGTGCCAGCATTCCGGAGCCCACAGGGGACCTCGTCTATGGCTACACCTTC.

The DNA of the CDR3 is TGTGCCAGCACCTCCGGACAGGGGGAAGGAGAGACCCAGTACTTC. Translation: CASTSGQGEGETQYF. This chain uses TRBV6-5 with TRBJ2-5, with 10 nucleotides matching TRBD1. Germline-derived CDR1 and CDR2 are MNHEY and SVGAGI. The CDR3 runs to 15 residues. V trimming: 7 bases; J trimming: 4 bases; junction bases outside the gene matches: 9.

The chain employs TRBV7-9 and TRBJ1-6; 7 positions match TRBD1. The CDR3 totals 15 residues. In germline, CDR1 is SEHNR, CDR2 FQNEAQ (reference sequence). After removal of 5 bases from V and 13 bases from J, the junction contained 14 bases not matched to a gene. As DNA, the CDR3 is TGTGCCAGCAGCCGCGAGGGGACAGCACTCCGGCCCCTCCACTTT. Protein sequence: CASSREGTALRPLHF.

Points on this clone: Other nucleotide sequences from this sample produce the same CDR3. The chain has TRBV2 and TRBJ2-7, with D uncertain. The V end was cut by 6 bases, the J end by 2 bases, with 5 bases between. This CDR3 has 11 residues. The V gene's germline CDR1 is SNHLY and CDR2 FYNNEI. DNA for the CDR3: TGTGCCAGCAGGCTAACCTACGAGCAGTACTTC. This encodes CASRLTYEQYF.

The CDR3 nucleotides read TGTGCCAGCAGCTTAGGTTCCGGGACAGGGGAGCCCCAGCATTTT. As protein: CASSLGSGTGEPQHF. This chain links TRBV7-9 with TRBJ1-5, with TRBD1 identical over 10 bases. J was trimmed by 8 bases and V by 1 base; bases with no gene match: 5. The length of the CDR3 is 15 residues. CDR1 is SEHNR, CDR2 FQNEAQ, per germline (reference sequence).

This chain joins TRBV18 and TRBJ2-1; D is uncertain. The CDR3 length is 14 residues. V gave up 2 bases and J gave up 3 bases, with 8 bases separating them. Germline V lookup: CDR1 KGHSH, CDR2 LQKENI. CDR3 residues: CASSPERSYNEQFF. The CDR3 DNA reads TGTGCCAGCTCACCAGAACGGAGCTACAATGAGCAGTTCTTC. Combining the CDR3 with reference TRBV18 and TRBJ2-1 gives the whole variable domain NAGVMQNPRHLVRRRGQEARLRCSPMKGHSHVYWYRQLPEEGLKFMVYLQKENIIDESGMPKERFSAEFPKEGPSILRIQQVVRGDSAAYFCASSPERSYNEQFFGPGTRLTVL.

The chain joins TRBV10-2 to TRBJ1-5; 10 bases are shared with TRBD1. After removal of 6 bases from V and 0 bases from J, the junction contained 11 bases not matched to a gene. The length of the CDR3 is 18 residues. CDR1 WSHSY and CDR2 SAAADI come from the germline V gene. In DNA form, the CDR3 reads TGCGCCAGCAGGGACCCGGGACAGGGGCCTTATAGCAATCAGCCCCAGCATTTT. It specifies CASRDPGQGPYSNQPQHF.

The rearrangement links TRBV7-2 to TRBJ2-7, with 12 bases aligning to TRBD2. In germline, CDR1 is SGHTA, CDR2 FQGNSA. V was pared by 5 bases and J by 3 bases, with 5 bases of the junction left unmatched. The CDR3 consists of 15 residues. The CDR3 DNA sequence: TGTGCCAGCAGCATAACTAGCGGGGGGTACTACGAGCAGTACTTC. Its translation: CASSITSGGYYEQYF.

This chain links TRBV9 with TRBJ1-6; D is unclear. This CDR3 comprises 12 residues. V was cut by 3 bases and J by 8 bases, with 6 bases left in between. Germline V lookup: CDR1 SGDLS, CDR2 YYNGEE. The CDR3 loop is CASSETDSPLHF. DNA for the CDR3: TGTGCCAGCAGCGAAACAGATTCACCCCTCCACTTT.

This chain uses TRBV6-1 with TRBJ2-7; a weak D match, TRBD2 (5 bases). V gave up 2 bases and J gave up 4 bases, with 18 bases separating them. Germline loops: CDR1 MNHNS, CDR2 SASEGT. CDR3 length equals 16 residues. The CDR3 here is CASSELGGAVRYEQYF. For the CDR3, the DNA is TGTGCCAGCAGTGAATTAGGCGGAGCGGTTAGATACGAGCAGTACTTC.